At least ten counts were recorded for the clone carrying this TCR beta chain. V was clipped by 0 bases and J by 2 bases; unmatched bases: 6. CDR1 is SGHTA and CDR2 is FQGNSA in the germline V gene. This CDR3 has 16 residues. The sample is drawn from a study of T cells after yellow fever vaccination. Background on the study: In the case of low-cell-number fractions, SMART-Seq v4 Ultra Low Input was used for preparation.

TCRdb fed the 5' RACE reads into MiXCR, producing one record per CDR3 protein. The data contain 30,000 or so distinct CDR3 sequences, 6% to 8.5% of them singletons. Study results and limitations: Sorted memory cells at day 0 lacked detectable levels of almost all vaccine-responding clonotypes. FACS-sorted repertoires could contain abundant clonotypes contaminating from the bulk population. Just a small share of clonotypes turned up in the CD4 compartment as well as the CD8 compartment.

This sequence joins TRBV7-2 and TRBJ2-5; the match to TRBD2 covers 7 bases. This clonotype was sampled from a man aged 18 to 29 who received the YFV17D yellow fever vaccine. The sample consisted of PBMCs, either bulk or a sorted T-cell subset (CD4+, CD8+, memory, or dextramer-sorted; not recorded which), taken on the day of the first yellow fever vaccination. This chain's CDR3 is CASSLAGTNHQETQYF. CDR3 DNA: TGTGCCAGCAGCTTAGCCGGGACTAACCATCAAGAGACCCAGTACTTC.